Sequencing of this T cell receptor (beta chain) was carried out in a study of beta chain features in type 1 diabetes. Findings and caveats of the study: Diminished insertions and augmented deletions at VDJ junctions characterized type 1 diabetes patients. No resolution was reached here on whether HLA type influences TCRB rearrangement. All four CD4+ subsets from Type 1 diabetes patients carried moderately but significantly shorter TCRB CDR3s.

This clone was seen a few times. Its antigen is currently unknown. Isolated RNA was reverse transcribed in full, so expressed TCRB transcripts were sequenced. Assay: immunoSEQ multiplex PCR; the TCRdb copy retains only in-frame clones and omits some. The sample contains under 300,000 clones, 25% to 30% of which appear only once. Germline assignment: CDR1 KGHSH and CDR2 LQKENI. The CDR3 extends over 15 amino acids. V was cut by 0 bases and J by 1 base, with 9 bases left in between. The rearrangement joins TRBV18 to TRBJ1-1, with D unresolved. Material: central memory CD4+ T cells from blood. This receptor was identified in a man younger than 45 in good health. In DNA form, the CDR3 reads TGTGCCAGCTCACCACCGGAGGCTTCGAACACTGAAGCTTTCTTT. Its protein is CASSPPEASNTEAFF.